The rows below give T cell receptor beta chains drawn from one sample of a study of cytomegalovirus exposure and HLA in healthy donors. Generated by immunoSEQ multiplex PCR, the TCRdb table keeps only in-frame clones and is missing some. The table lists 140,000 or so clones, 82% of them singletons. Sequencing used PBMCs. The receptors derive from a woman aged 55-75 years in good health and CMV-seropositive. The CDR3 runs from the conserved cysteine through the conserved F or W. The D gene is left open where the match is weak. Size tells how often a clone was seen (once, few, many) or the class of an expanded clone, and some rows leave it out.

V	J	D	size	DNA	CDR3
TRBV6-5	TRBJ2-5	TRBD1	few	TGTGCCAGCAGTTACCAGGGACAGGTCCAAGAGACCCAGTACTTC	CASSYQGQVQETQYF
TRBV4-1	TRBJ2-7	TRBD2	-	TGCGCCAGCAGCCAAGAGAGCGGGAGGTACTACGAGCAGTACTTC	CASSQESGRYYEQYF
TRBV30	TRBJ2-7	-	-	TGTGCCTGGGAGTCCCCCGGGAGTAGTTCCTACGAGCAGTACTTC	CAWESPGSSSYEQYF
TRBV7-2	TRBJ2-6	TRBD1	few	TGTGCCAGCAGCTTAGCCGACAGGGTGGTCCCTCTCTCTGGGGCCAACGTCCTGACTTTC	CASSLADRVVPLSGANVLTF
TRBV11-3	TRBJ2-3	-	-	TGTGCCAGCAGCCCCTCTCGGGGGACAGATACGCAGTATTTT	CASSPSRGTDTQYF
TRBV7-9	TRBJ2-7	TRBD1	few	TGTGCCAGCAGCTCCGGGACAGGAGTCTACGAGCAGTACTTC	CASSSGTGVYEQYF
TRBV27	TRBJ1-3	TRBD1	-	TGTGCCAGCATGGAAAGGGGGCTCGGAAACACCATATATTTT	CASMERGLGNTIYF
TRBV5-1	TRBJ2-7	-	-	TGCGCCAGCAGCTTGTCCGGAATAAGGAGCTCCTACGAGCAGTACTTC	CASSLSGIRSSYEQYF
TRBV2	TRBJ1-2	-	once	TGTGCCAGCAGTGCGTTGTCAGGGGAAGGCTACACCTTC	CASSALSGEGYTF
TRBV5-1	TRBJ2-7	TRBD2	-	TGCGCCAGCAGCCTCGGACTAGGAAGCGACGAGCAGTACTTC	CASSLGLGSDEQYF
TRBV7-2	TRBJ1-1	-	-	TGTGCCAGCAGCATCCCAGGGATGCGGGCTTTCTTT	CASSIPGMRAFF
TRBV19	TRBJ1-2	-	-	TGTGCCAGTCGCCGATGGACACAAGATGTTTATGGCTACACCTTC	CASRRWTQDVYGYTF
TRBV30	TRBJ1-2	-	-	TGTGCCTGGAAACAGATCGGCTACACCTTC	CAWKQIGYTF
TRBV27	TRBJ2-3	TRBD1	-	TGTGCCACCAGGACAGGGAAGGCAGATACGCAGTATTTT	CATRTGKADTQYF
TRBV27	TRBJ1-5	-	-	TGTGCCAGCAGTTTATCCGGACTCAATCAGCCCCAGCATTTT	CASSLSGLNQPQHF
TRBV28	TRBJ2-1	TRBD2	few	TGTGCCAGCAGCCCTTGGGATAGCGGGAGTGTTGAGCAGTTCTTC	CASSPWDSGSVEQFF
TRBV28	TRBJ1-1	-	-	TGTGCCAGCAGCCCACTGCGTGTGGGGCTAAACACTGAAGCTTTCTTT	CASSPLRVGLNTEAFF
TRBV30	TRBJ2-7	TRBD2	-	TGTGCCTGGAGGTCGACTAGCGGGATGACCTACGAGCAGTACTTC	CAWRSTSGMTYEQYF
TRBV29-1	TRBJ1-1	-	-	TGCAGCGTTGAACAGTTTGACACTGAAGCTTTCTTT	CSVEQFDTEAFF
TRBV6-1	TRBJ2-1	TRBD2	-	TGTGCCAGCAGTGGATCCGCCGGGACTAGCGGGAGACTATCCTACAATGAGCAGTTCTTC	CASSGSAGTSGRLSYNEQFF
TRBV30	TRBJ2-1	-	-	TGTGCCTGGACCGACTTTGGGGAGTCCTACAATGAGCAGTTCTTC	CAWTDFGESYNEQFF
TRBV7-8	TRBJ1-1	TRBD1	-	TGTGCCAGCAGCTTAGCGGGACAGGTAAACACTGAAGCTTTCTTT	CASSLAGQVNTEAFF
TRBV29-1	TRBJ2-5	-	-	TGCAGCGTTGCAGTCAGGGTTGAGACCCAGTACTTC	CSVAVRVETQYF
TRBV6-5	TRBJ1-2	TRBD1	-	TGTGCCAGCAGTTCATACAGGGGCGGGTATGGCTACACCTTC	CASSSYRGGYGYTF
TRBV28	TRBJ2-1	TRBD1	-	TGTGTCGCGAGAGGGTCAGGGGGGCAGTTCTTC	CVARGSGGQFF
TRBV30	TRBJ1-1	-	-	TGTGCCTGGAGTTCACGGGTCAATAGGGCTTTCTTT	CAWSSRVNRAFF
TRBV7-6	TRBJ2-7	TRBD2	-	TGTGCCAGCAGCTTAGCTCTGGGGGAGGGCCGATACGAGCAGTACTTC	CASSLALGEGRYEQYF